This T cell receptor (beta chain) comes out of a study of blood T cell repertoires in COVID-19 (dated by TCRdb to about 2020). About the study as a whole: Samples covering the acute and convalescent phases of COVID-19 were provided by collaborators in the United States, Italy and Spain. The prospective study material was composed of cDNA or gDNA derived from T cells, B-cell-depleted T cells, or PBMCs. Deeply sampled blood TCRbeta repertoires from subjects exposed to, actively infected with, or recovered from COVID-19 were included in the dataset. The repertoires were made available in a free public database intended to serve as a resource for research on the immune response to SARS-CoV-2. The samples were drawn from the first 160 participants of the ongoing ImmuneRACE study and from over a thousand subjects provided by 6 global collaborators. Sample metadata almost always included a de-identified subject ID, COVID-19 status, age in years and sex. HLA class I and class II types, where available, came from metadata supplied by the sample provider rather than from assay-based typing.

From its cysteine to its phenylalanine, the CDR3 spans 11 amino acids. CDR3 DNA is the only sequence kept; it has 33 bases, read in frame from the first base. The germline V gene gives CDR1 as SGHTA and CDR2 as FQGNSA. A distance of 10 bases separates the germline ends of V and J, which lose 5 bases and 9 bases respectively. The research as a whole found: The amount of clinical and demographic metadata varied by source and participant and was provided uncurated.

Each collaborating institution followed its own protocols to collect whole blood in K2EDTA tubes. Collaborator samples were shipped for TCRbeta analysis as frozen whole blood, isolated PBMCs, or DNA extracted from either sample type. The immunoSEQ Assay, a bias-controlled multiplex PCR, was used to amplify TCRbeta CDR3 regions from genomic DNA. As for how the authors treated the data: The number of nucleated cells in each sample was estimated from the amplification of reference gene primers within the assay. To quantify the absolute abundance of each unique TCRbeta CDR3 rearrangement, sequence reads were collapsed and filtered. For each sample, productive Simpson clonality was calculated as the square root of Simpson's diversity index over productive rearrangements. TCRdb's version of the immuneACCESS table is confined to in-frame rearrangements and falls short of the full clone set. An unresolved V gene accounts for under half of the shortfall where checked; the remainder is of unknown origin. The V and J calls and clone size come from that table; D and trimming were worked out from the DNA. Across this sample there are 90,000 to 130,000 clones, with around nine tenths seen only once. The top ten constitute under 5% of the sample.

Of note for this clone: The antigen it binds to is not known. No quality values exist for individual bases; no much larger clone is one base distant.

The chain was built from TRBV7-2 and TRBJ1-2; the D gene lacks a confident call. What was sequenced was peripheral blood. The source is a man aged 35-49 years with acute or convalescent COVID-19. The nucleotide sequence reads TGTGCCAGCAGCGGGCCTGATAGCTACACCTTC. Its product reads: CASSGPDSYTF.